These 5 T cell receptor beta chains were sequenced from one sample in a study of blood T cell repertoires in COVID-19. This table comes from immunoSEQ multiplex PCR, and its TCRdb copy is limited to in-frame clones, with some not included. This sample has tens of thousands of clones, with 87% found just once. What was sequenced was peripheral blood. These receptor sequences come from a man aged 55 to 69 with acute or convalescent COVID-19.

J is TRBJ1-4 and V is TRBV12-3 or TRBV12-4; D call uncertain. This CDR3 spans 12 amino acids. V was trimmed by 7 bases and J by 3 bases, leaving 6 bases between them. The CDR3 DNA sequence: TGTGCCAGCACCGTCTCTAATGAAAAACTGTTTTTT. Protein: CASTVSNEKLFF.

This clone was seen a few times. V and J are TRBV6-2 or TRBV6-3 and TRBJ2-7; D possibly corresponds to TRBD2 (6 bases). Deletions cut 0 bases from V and 7 bases from J, with 10 bases between. The CDR3 totals 13 residues. From germline, CDR1 is MNHEY and CDR2 SVGEGT. The CDR3 DNA reads TGTGCCAGCAGTTACTCGAGGGGAGGTGAGCAGTACTTC. As protein: CASSYSRGGEQYF.

Concerning this clone: Other DNA sequences in this sample translate to the same CDR3. The chain carries TRBV7-2 and TRBJ1-1; TRBD1 matches at 9 bases. The CDR3 is 14 amino acids. The germline V gene has CDR1 SGHTA and CDR2 FQGNSA. The junction had 2 bases not matched to a gene; V was cut back by 5 bases and J by 1 base. Here the CDR3 reads CASSRDRANTEAFF. CDR3 DNA: TGTGCCAGCAGCCGGGACAGGGCGAACACTGAAGCTTTCTTT. Drawing the rest from reference TRBV7-2 and TRBJ1-1, the complete variable domain is GAGVSQSPSNKVTEKGKDVELRCDPISGHTALYWYRQSLGQGLEFLIYFQGNSAPDKSGLPSDRFSAERTGGSVSTLTIQRTQQEDSAVYLCASSRDRANTEAFFGQGTRLTVV.

The V gene is TRBV7-8, the J gene TRBJ2-1; the match to TRBD2 covers 9 bases. CDR3 size: 18 residues. Germline trimming cut 5 bases from V and 6 bases from J; bases unmatched to any gene: 17. Germline assignment: CDR1 SGHVS and CDR2 FQNEAQ. CDR3 region: CASSILSSGVRYLNEQFF. In DNA, the CDR3 is TGTGCCAGCAGCATCCTTTCTAGCGGGGTACGGTACCTCAATGAGCAGTTCTTC. Full variable domain (rest looked up from reference TRBV7-8 and TRBJ2-1): GAGVSQSPRYKVAKRGQDVALRCDPISGHVSLFWYQQALGQGPEFLTYFQNEAQLDKSGLPSDRFFAERPEGSVSTLKIQRTQQEDSAVYLCASSILSSGVRYLNEQFFGPGTRLTVL.

J is TRBJ1-1 and V is TRBV29-1; TRBD1 might be the D (6 bases). CDR3 length: 18 amino acids. Trimming took off 7 bases at V and 6 bases at J, with 33 bases between the two ends. Germline values: CDR1 SQVTM, CDR2 ANQGSEA. CDR3 sequence reads: CSGVHALRGMRVFAEAFF. CDR3 nucleotides: TGCAGCGGAGTACACGCACTGAGGGGGATGAGGGTTTTCGCTGAAGCTTTCTTT.